One sample yielded the 2 T cell receptor beta chains listed below, sequenced in a study of T cell responses to AZD1222 COVID-19 vaccine. The protocol was immunoSEQ multiplex PCR, while the TCRdb copy is restricted to in-frame clones and leaves out a portion. Of 150,000 to 200,000 clones in the sample, roughly 94% are singletons; the top ten hold 4% to 5.5%. The specimen was peripheral blood, collected 28 days after the second AZD1222 dose. The receptors originated from an adult who received the AZD1222 COVID-19 vaccine.

The chain couples TRBV2 to TRBJ1-3; D is ambiguous. The CDR3 extends over 16 amino acids. V lost 8 bases and J 0 bases, leaving 17 bases between the germline ends. Germline V lookup: CDR1 SNHLY, CDR2 FYNNEI. The CDR3 nucleotides read TGTGCCAGCCTCCCTAACGGGCCGAGCTCTGGAAACACCATATATTTT. It translates to CASLPNGPSSGNTIYF. Looking up the rest from reference TRBV2 and TRBJ1-3 gives the full variable domain: EPEVTQTPSHQVTQMGQEVILRCVPISNHLYFYWYRQILGQKVEFLVSFYNNEISEKSEIFDDQFSVERPDGSNFTLKIRSTKLEDSAMYFCASLPNGPSSGNTIYFGEGSWLTVV.

V gene TRBV6-1 combines with J gene TRBJ1-1, with D possibly being TRBD1 (5 bases). The CDR3 is 12 residues long. CDR1 and CDR2 (germline): MNHNS, SASEGT. V dropped 3 bases and J dropped 10 bases, with 12 bases sitting between them. The CDR3 coding sequence is TGTGCCAGCAGTGACCGACAGATGGTAGCTTTCTTT. Translation: CASSDRQMVAFF.